This entry concerns a single T cell receptor beta chain. Its antigen is still unknown. This entry belongs to a study of neoadjuvant nivolumab and ipilimumab in lung cancer. Study at large: The combination arm added day-1 ipilimumab 1 mg/kg to nivolumab 3 mg/kg on days 1, 15, 29.

Germline CDR1 and CDR2: MDHEN and SYDVKM. The CDR3 spans 14 residues. V shed 4 bases and J shed 2 bases, with 6 bases lying between them. Study results and limitations: Blood richness before therapy tracked richness in tumors resected after neoadjuvant therapy. Compared with tumor-adjacent uninvolved lung, resected tumors showed greater richness and clonality. TCR sequencing covered a small number of samples.

Only in-frame clones appear in the TCRdb table, and some are missing; sequencing was by immunoSEQ multiplex PCR. The profile shows over 20,000 clones, 75% to 90% of them singletons. The sequenced sample was tumor tissue, obtained after neoadjuvant nivolumab, alone or with ipilimumab, at or shortly before surgery. This sequence was found in an adult with non-small cell lung cancer. This chain uses TRBV28 with TRBJ2-6; D uncertain. The CDR3: CASSSAPGANVLTF. The CDR3 DNA reads TGTGCCAGCAGTTCCGCGCCTGGGGCCAACGTCCTGACTTTC.